This T cell receptor beta chain stems from a study of metastatic and nonmetastatic thyroid tumors (dated by TCRdb to the early 2020s). At the level of the whole study: Repertoires were compared across peripheral blood and tumor or nodule tissue samples from malignant and benign thyroid patients. Paper-wide results and their limitations: TCR beta diversity was reported as significantly higher in malignant tumors than in benign nodules, in both blood and tumor samples.

The library was produced with PCR. Sequenced using an Illumina HiSeq 4000. High-throughput sequencing was used to profile the TCR beta-chain CDR3 region of every patient. As for the original processing: CDR3 differences across clinicopathological groups were used to build a classifier for discriminating distant-metastatic papillary thyroid cancer patients. The Shannon index was used to assess repertoire diversity, and the Morisita-Horn index was used to assess tumor-blood repertoire similarity. TCRdb reprocessing: public reads trimmed at Q25 with fastp, clones called with MiXCR, in-frame beta chains kept. The V and J calls were determined by TCRdb, not by the authors. The sample profile shows approximately 84,000 clones; approximately 15% of them were found once. The ten largest account for 3.6% of the sample. None of the patients had been given any treatment before thyroid surgery. Patient clinical samples collected from about 2011 to 2019 were retrospectively analysed using T-cell receptor beta sequencing.

This clone was counted ten times or more. The specificity of this receptor is unknown. No base-level quality is on record; no much larger clone is a single base apart. According to the germline V gene, CDR1 reads KGHDR and CDR2 reads SFDVKD. Trimming leaves V shorter by 4 bases and J shorter by 6 bases, with the junction holding 17 bases beyond the gene matches. The CDR3 holds 18 amino acids from the cysteine to the phenylalanine. The entry retains the CDR3 DNA only, 54 bases that are in frame from base 1. The chain employs TRBV24-1 and TRBJ2-1, with 7 junctional bases fitting TRBD1. This TCR came from a female donor with papillary thyroid cancer or a benign thyroid nodule (not recorded which). Some clones in this sample may be carry-over from other donors' samples. Sample: blood. At the DNA level, the sequence is TGTGCCACCAGTGACCCCACTAGGACAGGCGCAAGGACCAATGAGCAGTTCTTC. Its protein product is CATSDPTRTGARTNEQFF.